The following is a TCR beta chain sequence with its context. The authors reverse transcribed roughly 0.5 to 1 ug RNA with random hexamers. TCRdb re-called the immunoSEQ multiplex PCR reads through MiXCR, storing one row per CDR3 protein. The data contain over 150,000 distinct CDR3 sequences, around 96% of them singletons. Patients with Susac syndrome met diagnostic criteria defined recently for definite or probable disease. This specimen comes from a study of CD8 T cells in Susac syndrome. This clonotype was obtained from a human donor with Susac syndrome. Specimen: CD4+ T cells from PBMCs.

The CDR3 loop is CASSLPGRPGGANVLTF. In DNA form, the CDR3 reads TGCGCCAGCAGCTTGCCGGGACGGCCAGGGGGGGCCAACGTCCTGACTTTC. This chain uses TRBV5-1 with TRBJ2-6, with D perhaps given as TRBD1 or TRBD2 (5 bases each). Trimming took 1 base from V and 4 from J, leaving 15 bases between them. The V gene's germline CDR1 is SGHRS and CDR2 YFSETQ. The CDR3 length is 17 residues.